This T cell receptor beta chain was identified during a study of vaccination and CD4 T cells after COVID-19. Cultured CD4+ T cell DNA was sequenced using the Oncomine TCR Beta short-read assay. TCRdb used MiXCR to reprocess the PCR reads, holding one entry per CDR3 protein. The repertoire includes fewer than 9,500 distinct CDR3 sequences, 47% of them detected once, and 25% to 30% sits in the top ten. Described treatment: roughly 11-day PBMC culture with coronavirus spike peptide pools or control peptides (ViraFEST assay). The unexposed donor provided CD4+ T cells, which were taken before the COVID-19 pandemic (2011-2018). ViraFEST stimulated the growth of antigen-specific T cells using peptide pools and subsequently profiled their TCRs by sequencing. Notes on this clonotype: The target antigen is unknown.

The junction had 4 bases not matched to a gene; V was cut back by 2 bases and J by 1 base. CDR3 length: 15 residues. CDR1 is LNHDA, CDR2 SQIVND, per germline (reference sequence). This sequence joins TRBV19 and TRBJ1-1, with 7 nucleotides matching TRBD1. The sequenced sample was CD4+ T cells from blood, cultured in vitro. The TCR sequence derives from a human donor in good health. DNA of the CDR3: TGTGCCAGTAGTATACCGGGACAGCCGAACACTGAAGCTTTCTTT. It specifies CASSIPGQPNTEAFF.